This T cell receptor (beta chain) was found in a study of blood T cell repertoires in COVID-19. Study-wide context: Sites in the United States, Italy and Spain provided acute and convalescent COVID-19 samples.

The CDR3 spans 13 residues. V trimming: 3 bases; J trimming: 7 bases; junction bases outside the gene matches: 6. From germline, CDR1 is SGDLS and CDR2 YYNGEE. Authors' processing steps: Researchers report that nucleated cell counts were estimated from reference gene primer amplification. Data came from immunoSEQ multiplex PCR; TCRdb stores just in-frame clones and leaves some out. That table supplies the V and J calls and clone size; D and trimming were determined from the DNA. The sample consists of approximately 74,000 clones, roughly 80% of them appearing once. This clonotype was obtained from a woman older than 75 with active or convalescent COVID-19. The chain is built from TRBV9 and TRBJ2-5, with 7 nucleotides matching TRBD2. Specimen: peripheral blood. CDR3 nucleotides: TGTGCCAGCAGCGCCGGTATAGCGGGGACCCAGTACTTC. It encodes CASSAGIAGTQYF.